Sequencing of this TCR beta chain was carried out in a study of stem cell transplantation in POMP-related autoinflammatory disease. Study background: Pre-transplant patients had naive-skewed CD4+ T cells and few CD8+ T cells. DNA chimerism showed 100% graft donor engraftment of neutrophils and platelets through one year.

Notes on the study in general: A trend toward lower repertoire diversity and greater clonality appeared in every analyzed T-cell subset of PRAID patients. Unique TRB V-J gene pairings were limited in number in patients with PRAID.

Losses at the gene ends were 5 bases for V and 2 bases for J; bases not matched to a gene: 7. This CDR3 has 17 amino acids. From germline, CDR1 is MDHEN and CDR2 SYDVKM. Produced via immunoSEQ multiplex PCR; TCRdb's table is partial and in-frame only. The sample contains over 60,000 clones, roughly 93% of which appear only once. Notes on this clone: Its antigen is not identified.

The sample in question was CD4+ T cells from PBMCs, obtained after stem cell transplantation. This chain connects TRBV28 to TRBJ2-3; the match to TRBD2 covers 13 bases. The source is a human patient with POMP-related autoinflammation and immune dysregulation (PRAID). Some T cells may have originated in the graft donor. DNA for the CDR3: TGTGCCAGCAGTCCACTAGCGGGAGGGAGGGACACAGATACGCAGTATTTT. Its translation is CASSPLAGGRDTDTQYF.